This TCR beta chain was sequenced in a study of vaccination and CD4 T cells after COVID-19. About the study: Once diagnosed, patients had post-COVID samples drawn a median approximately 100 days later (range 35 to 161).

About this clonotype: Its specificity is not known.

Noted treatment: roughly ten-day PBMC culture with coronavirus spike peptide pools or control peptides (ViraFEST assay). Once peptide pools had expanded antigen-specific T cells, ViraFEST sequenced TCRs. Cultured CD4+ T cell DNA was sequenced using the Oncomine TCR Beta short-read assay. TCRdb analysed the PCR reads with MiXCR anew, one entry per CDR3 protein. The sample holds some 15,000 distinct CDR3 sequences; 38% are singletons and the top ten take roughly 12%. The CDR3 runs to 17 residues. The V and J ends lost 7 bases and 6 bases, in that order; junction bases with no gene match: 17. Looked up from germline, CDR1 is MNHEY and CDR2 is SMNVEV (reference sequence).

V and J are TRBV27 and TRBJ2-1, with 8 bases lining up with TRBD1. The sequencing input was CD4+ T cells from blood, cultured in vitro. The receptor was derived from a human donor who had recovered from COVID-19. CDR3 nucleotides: TGTGCCAGCAAGGGGCTGGGGACAGGTCAAAAATTCAATGAGCAGTTCTTC. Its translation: CASKGLGTGQKFNEQFF.